The 13 T cell receptor beta chains below come from one sample, sequenced in a study of spatial heterogeneity in lung cancer. Regarding time point: sample taken at primary tumor resection. In TCRdb, the 5' RACE reads were re-called with MiXCR into one record per CDR3 protein. The data contain 5,800 or so distinct CDR3 sequences, about 17% of them singletons. Sequenced here: normal lung tissue next to the tumor, sampled at surgery. These TCRs come from a male donor with early-stage non-small cell lung cancer.

This clonotype appeared a single time. The rearrangement uses TRBV15 and TRBJ1-3; D gene unclear. The CDR3 length is 15 residues. The V end lost 0 bases, the J end lost 0 bases, and 6 bases lay between the germline ends. The germline V gene has CDR1 LNHNV and CDR2 YYDKDF (reference sequence). The CDR3 nucleotides read TGTGCCACCAGCAGAGATCCGGGCTCTGGAAACACCATATATTTT. The encoded protein is CATSRDPGSGNTIYF.

Relative to its sample, this clonotype is medium-sized. The chain carries TRBV2 and TRBJ2-4, with 7 bases identical to TRBD1. V dropped 3 bases and J dropped 5; count of bases not matched to a gene: 4. Germline values: CDR1 SNHLY, CDR2 FYNNEI. This CDR3 is built from 14 residues. Here the CDR3 DNA reads TGTGCCAGCAGTGATACCGGGACAGAAAACATTCAGTACTTC. Its protein is CASSDTGTENIQYF. The whole variable domain, filled in from reference TRBV2 and TRBJ2-4, reads EPEVTQTPSHQVTQMGQEVILRCVPISNHLYFYWYRQILGQKVEFLVSFYNNEISEKSEIFDDQFSVERPDGSNFTLKIRSTKLEDSAMYFCASSDTGTENIQYFGAGTRLSVL.

V and J are TRBV28 and TRBJ1-5; D is unresolved. Germline values: CDR1 MDHEN, CDR2 SYDVKM. V dropped 5 bases and J dropped 8 bases, with 7 bases sitting between them. The CDR3 runs 11 residues. The CDR3 DNA follows: TGTGCCAGCAGTACCCTGAAGCCCCAGCATTTT. Protein sequence: CASSTLKPQHF.

V gene TRBV28 combines with J gene TRBJ2-7; D remains unclear. The CDR3 runs 14 residues. Between the trimmed V and J ends, which lost 3 bases and 5 bases, there was a span of 14 bases. Germline CDR1 MDHEN, CDR2 SYDVKM. The chain's CDR3 is CASSLARPVDEQYF. CDR3 in DNA: TGTGCCAGCAGTTTGGCCAGGCCAGTGGACGAGCAGTACTTC.

This rearrangement joins TRBV29-1 to TRBJ1-2; a weak D match, TRBD1 (6 bases). The CDR3 runs 12 residues. Germline V gives CDR1 SQVTM, CDR2 ANQGSEA. V was trimmed by 5 bases and J by 3 bases, leaving 10 bases between them. CDR3 sequence reads: CSVPQGYYGYTF. The CDR3 nucleotides read TGCAGCGTTCCCCAGGGGTACTATGGCTACACCTTC.

The chain links TRBV7-2 to TRBJ1-6; D remains ambiguous. Between the trimmed V and J ends, which lost 0 bases and 11 bases, there was a span of 14 bases. Germline assignment: CDR1 SGHTA and CDR2 FQGNSA. The CDR3 is made up of 15 amino acids. CDR3 sequence reads: CASSLAKPSGAPLHF. The CDR3 DNA follows: TGTGCCAGCAGCTTAGCGAAGCCATCTGGCGCACCCCTCCACTTT.

This chain connects TRBV5-6 to TRBJ1-3; 8 bases map to TRBD1. The CDR3 runs to 14 residues. Germline V gene sequence: CDR1 SGHDT, CDR2 YYEEEE. Germline trimming cut 3 bases from V and 2 bases from J; bases unmatched to any gene: 1. CDR3 sequence reads: CASSWTGPGNTIYF. The CDR3 DNA reads TGTGCCAGCAGCTGGACAGGGCCTGGAAACACCATATATTTT.

The chain couples TRBV12-5 to TRBJ1-1; D uncertain. Trimming took off 5 bases at V and 4 bases at J, with 11 bases between the two ends. The CDR3 consists of 13 residues. Germline CDR1 LGHNT, CDR2 FRNRAP. The CDR3 here is CASGASARTEAFF. The CDR3 DNA follows: TGTGCTAGTGGTGCTTCCGCACGCACTGAAGCTTTCTTT.

This clonotype was detected only a few times. The chain joins TRBV7-6 to TRBJ2-7; TRBD1 is a possible D gene (6 bases). The V and J ends lost 1 base and 0 bases respectively, with 16 bases between them. The CDR3 spans 17 residues. Germline loops: CDR1 SGHVS, CDR2 FNYEAQ. CDR3 sequence: CASSLGPTGTTSYEQYF. DNA for the CDR3: TGTGCCAGCAGCTTAGGCCCGACCGGGACAACCTCCTACGAGCAGTACTTC.

In this sample, this clonotype is hyperexpanded (1% or more). This chain joins TRBV7-8 and TRBJ2-3; 7 bases map to TRBD1. The germline CDR1 and CDR2 sequences are SGHVS and FQNEAQ. V lost 5 bases to trimming and J lost 0 bases; unmatched junction nucleotides: 8. The CDR3 sequence is 16 residues long. CDR3 in amino acids: CASSQQRDSSTDTQYF. The CDR3 coding sequence is TGTGCCAGCAGCCAACAACGGGACAGCAGCACAGATACGCAGTATTTT.

This clonotype was found once. The gene calls are TRBV10-3 and TRBJ1-5; D is undetermined. The CDR3 length is 16 residues. Germline V gives CDR1 ENHRY, CDR2 SYGVKD. Trimming removed 3 bases from V and 0 bases from J, with 12 bases in between. In DNA, the CDR3 is TGTGCCATCAGTGATCGCCGAGACGCTAGCAATCAGCCCCAGCATTTT. It codes for CAISDRRDASNQPQHF.

This clonotype is termed medium-sized. The V gene is TRBV7-2, the J gene TRBJ2-7; D is ambiguous. With 4 bases removed from V and 4 bases from J, the gap between germline ends came to 14 bases. Germline-derived CDR1 and CDR2 are SGHTA and FQGNSA. The CDR3 is 14 amino acids. CDR3 sequence reads: CASSSYLGPYEQYF. The CDR3 nucleotides read TGTGCCAGCAGCTCCTACCTAGGACCTTACGAGCAGTACTTC.

In the case of this clonotype: A junction end diverges from the germline sequence, so it may reflect a read error. The J gene is TRBJ2-5, the V gene TRBV20-1, with D possibly being TRBD1 or TRBD2 (5 bases each). The CDR3 is 12 residues long. Germline V CDR1 and CDR2: DFQATT, SNEGSKA (reference sequence). Here the CDR3 reads CSARVGGETQYF. The CDR3 DNA is TGCAGTGCCAGAGTTGGGGGAGAGACCCAGTACTTC.